A single sample is the source of the 17 T cell receptor beta chains below, sequenced in a study of cytomegalovirus exposure and HLA in healthy donors (dated by TCRdb to about 2017). Receptor libraries were prepared by the immunoSEQ multiplex PCR assay. The multiplex PCR relied on a mix of 60 forward primers for TCR Vbeta segments and 13 reverse primers for TCR Jbeta segments. In TCRdb, the immuneACCESS table is reduced to in-frame sequences with V and J assigned. These tables do not hold every clone; where another copy was compared, an unresolved V gene accounts for under half, and the others remain unexplained. This sample's records show approximately 77,000 clones. The ten most abundant clones make up roughly 4.8% of the sample. Sequences were obtained from PBMCs. These receptors were collected from a man aged 25-45 years in good health and CMV-seronegative.

The V and J genes are TRBV7-2 and TRBJ1-1; no reliable D call. V was trimmed by 5 bases and J by 4 bases, leaving 26 bases between them. In germline, CDR1 is SGHTA, CDR2 FQGNSA. This CDR3 is 18 amino acids long. The CDR3 sequence: CASSLLRGPPRVPTEAFF. Here the CDR3 DNA reads TGTGCCAGCAGCCTCCTTCGTGGGCCCCCGCGGGTTCCCACTGAAGCTTTCTTT.

The chain combines TRBV27 with TRBJ2-1; tentatively, D is TRBD2 (5 bases). V lost 4 bases and J 0 bases, leaving 16 bases between the germline ends. CDR1 and CDR2 from the germline V gene are MNHEY and SMNVEV (reference sequence). The CDR3 contains 17 residues. The DNA of the CDR3 is TGTGCCAGCAGTTCGCCCTGGACGGGAAGCTCCTACAATGAGCAGTTCTTC. It codes for CASSSPWTGSSYNEQFF.

J is TRBJ2-7 and V is TRBV25-1, with 7 nucleotides matching TRBD1. J lost 5 bases, V lost 4 bases, and 5 bases had no gene match. The CDR3 loop spans 13 amino acids. In germline, CDR1 is MGHDK, CDR2 SYGVNS. DNA for the CDR3: TGTGCCAGCAGTGGGTTCAGGGGGAACGAGCAGTACTTC. This translates into CASSGFRGNEQYF.

J is TRBJ2-6 and V is TRBV9; D ambiguous. Germline CDR1 SGDLS, CDR2 YYNGEE. Trimming removed 4 bases from V and 0 bases from J, with 17 bases in between. This CDR3 is built from 18 residues. The CDR3 sequence: CASSLSPRQSSGANVLTF. CDR3 sequence (DNA): TGTGCCAGCAGCCTCTCCCCGAGGCAGTCCTCTGGGGCCAACGTCCTGACTTTC.

The chain joins TRBV30 to TRBJ2-3; 7 bases match TRBD2. Germline CDR1 and CDR2: GTSNPN and SVGIG (reference sequence). Trimming took 3 bases from V and 3 from J; bases not matched to a gene: 6. CDR3 size: 14 residues. CDR3 bases: TGTGCCTGGAGCGAGCGGGGAGGGACAGATACGCAGTATTTT. It codes for CAWSERGGTDTQYF.

DNA of the CDR3: TGTGCCAGCAGTTACCCAACGGGGGGGCCTAGCGCAGATACGCAGTATTTT. This encodes CASSYPTGGPSADTQYF. The chain uses TRBV28 and TRBJ2-3, with 8 nucleotides matching TRBD2. The CDR3 runs to 17 residues. The germline V gene has CDR1 MDHEN and CDR2 SYDVKM. The V and J ends lost 4 bases and 4 bases, in that order; junction bases with no gene match: 13.

The rearrangement uses TRBV5-1 and TRBJ1-4; D call uncertain. V was shortened by 0 bases and J by 0 bases, with 6 bases between the two germline ends. Germline values: CDR1 SGHRS, CDR2 YFSETQ. The CDR3 length is 15 residues. The CDR3, as DNA: TGCGCCAGCAGCTTGGACACAGCAACTAATGAAAAACTGTTTTTT. Translated, it gives CASSLDTATNEKLFF. The whole variable domain, filled in from reference TRBV5-1 and TRBJ1-4, reads KAGVTQTPRYLIKTRGQQVTLSCSPISGHRSVSWYQQTPGQGLQFLFEYFSETQRNKGNFPGRFSGRQFSNSRSEMNVSTLELGDSALYLCASSLDTATNEKLFFGSGTQLSVL.

The genes are TRBV7-2 and TRBJ1-2, with 7 bases aligning to TRBD1. Trimming at V came to 0 bases and at J to 1 base, leaving 2 bases not matched to a gene. Germline V CDR1 and CDR2: SGHTA, FQGNSA. This CDR3 is built from 15 residues. DNA for the CDR3: TGTGCCAGCAGCTTAGCAGGGGGCGGTAACTATGGCTACACCTTC. The encoded protein is CASSLAGGGNYGYTF.

This chain joins TRBV11-3 and TRBJ2-1; D is perhaps TRBD2 (6 bases). The CDR3 is 15 amino acids. Trimming took 5 bases from V and 8 from J, leaving 19 bases between them. Germline V gene data show CDR1 as SGHNT and CDR2 as YENEEA. The CDR3 protein is CASSKGGALVDEQFF. The CDR3 DNA sequence: TGTGCCAGCAGCAAAGGCGGGGCCCTTGTCGATGAGCAGTTCTTC.

The chain employs TRBV19 and TRBJ2-1; 8 bases match TRBD2. Looked up from germline, CDR1 is LNHDA and CDR2 is SQIVND (reference sequence). Unmatched junction bases numbered 15, after V lost 3 bases and J lost 2 bases. The CDR3 has 19 amino acids. The CDR3 sequence is CASSMGGGYGLAPYNEQFF. The DNA for the CDR3 is TGTGCCAGTAGTATGGGAGGGGGGTACGGACTAGCCCCCTACAATGAGCAGTTCTTC.

V and J are TRBV7-2 and TRBJ1-5; D is perhaps TRBD1 (5 bases). Germline assignment: CDR1 SGHTA and CDR2 FQGNSA. Trimming removed 1 base from V and 8 bases from J, with 18 bases in between. This CDR3 region has 16 residues. CDR3 protein: CASSLDGQGWGEPQHF. Written as DNA, the CDR3 is TGTGCCAGCAGCTTAGACGGCCAGGGATGGGGGGAGCCCCAGCATTTT.

The chain uses TRBV30 and TRBJ2-7; 9 bases map to TRBD1. Germline V CDR1 and CDR2: GTSNPN, SVGIG (reference sequence). The CDR3 extends over 14 amino acids. V trimming: 2 bases; J trimming: 2 bases; junction bases outside the gene matches: 4. CDR3 nucleotide sequence: TGTGCCTGGAGTCGACAGGGGGGAACCTACGAGCAGTACTTC. Amino acids: CAWSRQGGTYEQYF.

V usage is TRBV5-5 and J usage is TRBJ2-7, with D hard to call. This CDR3 is built from 14 residues. V gave up 0 bases and J gave up 3 bases, with 10 bases separating them. Germline CDR1 reads SGHKS; CDR2 reads YYEKEE (reference sequence). The DNA for the CDR3 is TGTGCCAGCAGCTTGGGTATTCCCGGCTACGAGCAGTACTTC. This encodes CASSLGIPGYEQYF.

The chain recombines TRBV19 with TRBJ2-6, with 9 bases aligning to TRBD1. V lost 3 bases and J lost 2; bases outside the gene matches: 5. The CDR3 is made up of 17 amino acids. Germline V CDR1 and CDR2: LNHDA, SQIVND (reference sequence). The CDR3 nucleotides read TGTGCCAGTAGTATCCGGACAGGGGACGCTGGGGCCAACGTCCTGACTTTC. Protein sequence: CASSIRTGDAGANVLTF. Full variable domain (rest looked up from reference TRBV19 and TRBJ2-6): DGGITQSPKYLFRKEGQNVTLSCEQNLNHDAMYWYRQDPGQGLRLIYYSQIVNDFQKGDIAEGYSVSREKKESFPLTVTSAQKNPTAFYLCASSIRTGDAGANVLTFGAGSRLTVL.

The CDR3: CASSDSDRVSYGYTF. The CDR3 region has the DNA TGTGCCAGTAGTGATTCGGACAGGGTCTCTTACGGCTACACCTTC. The V call is TRBV19, the J call TRBJ1-2; 8 bases are a match to TRBD1. Germline assignment: CDR1 LNHDA and CDR2 SQIVND (reference sequence). V lost 5 bases and J lost 8; bases outside the gene matches: 13. The CDR3 runs 15 residues.

This chain joins TRBV27 and TRBJ2-1; the match to TRBD2 covers 14 bases. There are 16 residues in the CDR3. With 2 bases clipped from V and 7 bases from J, the junction kept 4 bases outside the gene matches. Germline CDR1 MNHEY, CDR2 SMNVEV (reference sequence). The CDR3 loop is CASSLGTSGRGNEQFF. The CDR3 DNA sequence: TGTGCCAGCAGTTTAGGGACTAGCGGGAGAGGGAATGAGCAGTTCTTC.

The chain is built from TRBV27 and TRBJ1-1; unclear D gene. CDR3 length equals 13 residues. Germline CDR1 reads MNHEY; CDR2 reads SMNVEV (reference sequence). Trimming cost V 2 bases and J 1 base, with 5 bases left between them. The CDR3 reads CASSLTRNTEAFF. DNA of the CDR3: TGTGCCAGCAGTTTAACCAGGAACACTGAAGCTTTCTTT.